A single sample is the source of the 15 T cell receptor beta chains below, sequenced in a study of blood T cell repertoires in COVID-19. Produced via immunoSEQ multiplex PCR; TCRdb's table is partial and in-frame only. The data show about 300,000 clones, with 65% to 90% seen just once and roughly a tenth held by the top ten. Sequencing was performed on PBMCs or T cells enriched from blood (not recorded which). The receptors come from a woman aged 18 to 35 who had recovered from COVID-19.

The rearrangement links TRBV19 to TRBJ2-6, with D possibly TRBD1 on 5 matching bases. Trimming removed 4 bases at V and 2 bases at J, with 9 bases between. The CDR3 is made up of 15 amino acids. Germline V gene sequence: CDR1 LNHDA, CDR2 SQIVND (reference sequence). CDR3 region: CASSTDSAGANVLTF. The CDR3 coding sequence is TGTGCCAGTAGTACCGACAGTGCTGGGGCCAACGTCCTGACTTTC.

The rearrangement joins TRBV10-2 to TRBJ1-1; maybe TRBD1 (5 bases). The ends were cut back, 7 bases at V and 11 bases at J, with 23 bases in the middle. The CDR3 has 14 residues. The germline CDR1 and CDR2 sequences are WSHSY and SAAADI. DNA for the CDR3: TGCGCCAGCAAGGGGTCGGCGGCCCCCCTCGATGCTTTCTTT. Its translation is CASKGSAAPLDAFF.

This chain links TRBV10-3 with TRBJ2-2; TRBD2 is a possible D gene (5 bases). Germline-derived CDR1 and CDR2 are ENHRY and SYGVKD. Trimming cost V 6 bases and J 5 bases, with 10 bases left between them. The CDR3 runs 13 residues. DNA of the CDR3: TGTGCCATCAGGGGATCGGGGACCGGGGAGCTGTTTTTT. Protein sequence: CAIRGSGTGELFF.

CDR3 loop: CASKTGGSGNTIYF. As DNA, the CDR3 is TGTGCCAGCAAGACGGGGGGGTCTGGAAACACCATATATTTT. The genes are TRBV28 and TRBJ1-3; D is possibly TRBD1 (5 bases). Per germline, CDR1 MDHEN and CDR2 SYDVKM. Trimming took 7 bases from V and 1 from J, leaving 11 bases between them. CDR3 length: 14 residues.

In this sample, this clone turned up many times. The chain is built from TRBV6-1 and TRBJ2-7, with 14 bases matching TRBD2. Germline V gene lookup returns CDR1 MNHNS and CDR2 SASEGT. The ends lost 1 base at V and 4 bases at J; junction bases unmatched: 0. CDR3 size: 15 residues. CDR3 amino acids: CASSEGLAGGYEQYF. CDR3 coding DNA: TGTGCCAGCAGTGAAGGACTAGCGGGAGGGTACGAGCAGTACTTC.

J is TRBJ1-2 and V is TRBV3-1 (or the pseudogene TRBV3-2); D may be TRBD1 (5 bases). CDR1 and CDR2 (germline): LGHDT, YNNKEL (reference sequence). The CDR3 covers 14 residues. The V gene lost 5 bases and the J gene lost 4 bases, with 14 bases spanning the gap. The CDR3 sequence: CASSLLTDSYGYTF. For the CDR3, the DNA is TGTGCCAGCAGCTTATTGACAGACTCCTATGGCTACACCTTC.

This clone was seen many times. The chain joins TRBV15 to TRBJ1-5; TRBD1 is a possible D gene (6 bases). The CDR3 extends over 14 amino acids. Per germline, CDR1 LNHNV and CDR2 YYDKDF (reference sequence). V lost 5 bases to trimming and J lost 5 bases, with 13 bases between them. The CDR3 sequence: CATSAPGAYQPQHF. The CDR3 DNA reads TGTGCCACCAGCGCCCCAGGGGCCTATCAGCCCCAGCATTTT. Complete variable domain (other parts from reference TRBV15 and TRBJ1-5): DAMVIQNPRYQVTQFGKPVTLSCSQTLNHNVMYWYQQKSSQAPKLLFHYYDKDFNNEADTPDNFQSRRPNTSFCFLDIRSPGLGDTAMYLCATSAPGAYQPQHFGDGTRLSIL.

V gene TRBV9 combines with J gene TRBJ1-4; D ambiguous. V was trimmed by 0 bases and J by 3 bases, leaving 12 bases between them. CDR3 length: 16 amino acids. Germline V gene sequence: CDR1 SGDLS, CDR2 YYNGEE. The CDR3 sequence is CASSVGSGSPNEKLFF. In DNA form, the CDR3 reads TGTGCCAGCAGCGTAGGGTCCGGGAGCCCTAATGAAAAACTGTTTTTT.

This rearrangement joins TRBV28 to TRBJ1-2; D unclear. Germline V gene lookup returns CDR1 MDHEN and CDR2 SYDVKM. V was cut by 4 bases and J by 4 bases, with 4 bases left in between. This CDR3 has 11 residues. CDR3 nucleotide sequence: TGTGCCAGCAGTTCAGGCTATGGCTACACCTTC. It is translated as CASSSGYGYTF.

CDR3 sequence reads: CASSPRSDGYEQYF. CDR3 DNA: TGCGCCAGCAGCCCGAGGTCCGACGGCTACGAGCAGTACTTC. The rearrangement links TRBV5-1 to TRBJ2-7; D uncertain. Germline CDR1 reads SGHRS; CDR2 reads YFSETQ. Trimming cost V 4 bases and J 3 bases, with 14 bases left between them. The CDR3 runs to 14 residues.

This chain connects TRBV6-2 or TRBV6-3 to TRBJ2-7, with D tentatively TRBD2 (7 bases). CDR3 length: 17 residues. V was shortened by 0 bases and J by 6 bases, with 21 bases between the two germline ends. Germline assignment: CDR1 MNHEY and CDR2 SVGEGT. The CDR3 nucleotides are TGTGCCAGCAGTTACTCGTGGTGGGGGGGCACCGGGGGCGAGCAGTACTTC. Translation: CASSYSWWGGTGGEQYF.

This chain links TRBV7-2 with TRBJ1-5, with 11 bases matching TRBD1. The CDR3 sequence is 14 residues long. The V gene end was trimmed by 3 bases and the J gene end by 7 bases; junction bases not matched to a gene: 2. Germline V gives CDR1 SGHTA, CDR2 FQGNSA. CDR3 protein: CASSFGQGAQPQHF. In DNA, the CDR3 is TGTGCCAGCAGCTTCGGACAGGGGGCGCAGCCCCAGCATTTT.

A word on this clone: A read error may be the cause here, since a much bigger clone is one base away. The rearrangement uses TRBV6-1 and TRBJ1-4, with TRBD1 identical over 10 bases. CDR3 length equals 16 residues. Germline V gives CDR1 MNHNS, CDR2 SASEGT. The CDR3 sequence: CASSEALGTGDEKLLF. The CDR3 DNA reads as TGTGCCAGCAGTGAAGCTCTGGGGACAGGGGACGAAAAACTGCTTTTT.

This sequence joins TRBV28 and TRBJ2-1; weak D call: TRBD1 (6 bases). Germline loops: CDR1 MDHEN, CDR2 SYDVKM. This CDR3 has 17 residues. Trimming pared 8 bases from V and 5 bases from J, leaving 25 bases between. Here the CDR3 DNA reads TGTGCCAGCCCCCCCTCAGGGGCGACTAACGTCGACAATGAGCAGTTCTTC. Translation gives CASPPSGATNVDNEQFF.

This chain links TRBV3-1 (or the pseudogene TRBV3-2) with TRBJ2-7, with 7 bases that match TRBD2. The CDR3 has 17 amino acids. Germline values: CDR1 LGHDT, CDR2 YNNKEL (reference sequence). Losses at the gene ends were 1 base for V and 0 bases for J; bases not matched to a gene: 9. The CDR3 is CASSQALSGWSSYEQYF. The DNA for the CDR3 is TGTGCCAGCAGCCAAGCCCTTAGCGGGTGGAGCTCCTACGAGCAGTACTTC.